The 3 T cell receptor beta chains below all came from one sample that was sequenced in a study of blood T cell repertoires in COVID-19. Repertoires were generated with immunoSEQ multiplex PCR, while TCRdb's copy carries only in-frame clones and drops some. The sample holds about 150,000 clones, roughly 87% seen once. The material sequenced was peripheral blood. All receptors derive from a woman aged 60-75 years with active or convalescent COVID-19.

This clone was counted a single time. V and J are TRBV18 and TRBJ1-2; the match to TRBD1 covers 7 bases. Germline loops: CDR1 KGHSH, CDR2 LQKENI. Germline trimming cut 3 bases from V and 0 bases from J; bases unmatched to any gene: 1. This CDR3 contains 14 residues. The CDR3 loop is CASSPGQANYGYTF. CDR3 in DNA: TGTGCCAGCTCACCCGGACAGGCTAACTATGGCTACACCTTC.

As concerns this clone: Different DNA sequences within this sample yield the same CDR3. The chain carries TRBV5-1 and TRBJ2-7, with TRBD1 identical over 8 bases. Germline CDR1 reads SGHRS; CDR2 reads YFSETQ. This CDR3 is built from 14 residues. V lost 2 bases, J lost 3 bases, and 4 bases stayed unmatched. CDR3 loop: CASSLSTGGYEQYF. For the CDR3, the DNA is TGCGCCAGCAGCTTAAGTACAGGGGGCTACGAGCAGTACTTC.

The chain links TRBV10-3 to TRBJ2-5; D is ambiguous. Germline CDR1 ENHRY, CDR2 SYGVKD. Trimming removed 8 bases at V and 3 bases at J, with 10 bases between. The CDR3 consists of 12 residues. CDR3 sequence (DNA): TGTGCCATCGGCACACCAAAAGAGACCCAGTACTTC. Translation gives CAIGTPKETQYF.